These 32 T cell receptor beta chains share one sample of origin, sequenced in a study of control samples from healthy donors and cancer patients. Repertoires were generated with immunoSEQ multiplex PCR, while TCRdb's copy carries only in-frame clones and drops some. The table includes about 110,000 clones, roughly 79% detected once. Source material: blood. The receptors stem from a man younger than 30 in good health.

The rearrangement uses TRBV3-1 (or the pseudogene TRBV3-2) and TRBJ1-3; D is ambiguous. The CDR3 is made up of 14 amino acids. Trimming took off 1 base at V and 4 bases at J, with 8 bases between the two ends. Germline V gene sequence: CDR1 LGHDT, CDR2 YNNKEL (reference sequence). The CDR3 nucleotides read TGTGCCAGCAGCCAAGGGGGTTTGGGAAACACCATATATTTT. Translated, it gives CASSQGGLGNTIYF.

Remarks on this clone: An end of the junction does not agree with germline; a read error may underlie this. The J gene is TRBJ2-6, the V gene TRBV9; TRBD2 is a possible D gene (7 bases). The CDR3 sequence is 16 residues long. Germline loops: CDR1 SGDLS, CDR2 YYNGEE. The CDR3 DNA reads as TGTGCCCGCAGCCCGGGGAGGGGGGACGGGGCCAACGTCCTGACTTTC. Translated: CARSPGRGDGANVLTF.

The chain is built from TRBV4-2 and TRBJ1-5; weak D call: TRBD1 (6 bases). The CDR3 contains 18 residues. Between the trimmed V and J ends, which lost 4 bases and 4 bases, there was a span of 23 bases. Germline V gene data show CDR1 as LGHNA and CDR2 as YNFKEQ. The CDR3 coding sequence is TGTGCCAGCAGCCCCGAGGGGGGGGGCAGGGGTGGTAATCAGCCCCAGCATTTT. Encoded protein: CASSPEGGGRGGNQPQHF.

The chain joins TRBV28 to TRBJ2-2, with 11 positions matching TRBD1. This CDR3 is 15 amino acids long. Germline loops: CDR1 MDHEN, CDR2 SYDVKM. J gave up 6 bases and V 4 bases, and 4 bases lay outside the gene matches. The CDR3 spells CASSSWDRGAGELFF. CDR3 nucleotide sequence: TGTGCCAGCAGTTCTTGGGACAGGGGGGCCGGGGAGCTGTTTTTT.

The CDR3 loop is CASSVQDSYEQYV. CDR3 coding DNA: TGTGCCAGCAGTGTACAGGACTCCTACGAGCAGTACGTC. The V gene is TRBV2, the J gene TRBJ2-7, with a possible D match to TRBD1 (5 bases). The CDR3 is 13 amino acids. Germline CDR1 and CDR2: SNHLY and FYNNEI. The V and J ends lost 4 bases and 0 bases respectively, with 7 bases between them.

The gene calls are TRBV7-8 and TRBJ1-1; D perhaps matches TRBD1 (5 bases). Trimming removed 3 bases at V and 5 bases at J, with 16 bases between. The CDR3 is 15 residues long. From germline, CDR1 is SGHVS and CDR2 FQNEAQ. CDR3 bases: TGTGCCAGCAGCTTCCTCCCGGGGGGTGGGACTGAAGCTTTCTTT. Its protein product is CASSFLPGGGTEAFF.

V and J are TRBV4-1 and TRBJ1-1, with 9 bases identical to TRBD1. V gave up 2 bases and J gave up 5 bases; unmatched junction bases: 9. The CDR3 covers 16 residues. Germline values: CDR1 MGHRA, CDR2 YSYEKL. For the CDR3, the DNA is TGCGCCAGCAGCCAACTACCGGGACAGGGATGGACTGAAGCTTTCTTT. It encodes CASSQLPGQGWTEAFF.

The V call is TRBV12-5, the J call TRBJ1-1; D gene unclear. Germline values: CDR1 LGHNT, CDR2 FRNRAP. The CDR3 runs to 14 residues. V shed 1 base and J shed 1 base, with 7 bases lying between them. CDR3 sequence: CASGLDGSNTEAFF. In DNA form, the CDR3 reads TGTGCTAGTGGTTTGGACGGCTCGAACACTGAAGCTTTCTTT.

V and J are TRBV28 and TRBJ1-5; D not resolved. V lost 1 base, J lost 6 bases, and 4 bases lay in between. Germline CDR1 reads MDHEN; CDR2 reads SYDVKM. The CDR3 has 12 residues. The CDR3 sequence: CASSLLGQPQHF. As DNA, the CDR3 is TGTGCCAGCAGTTTATTGGGTCAGCCCCAGCATTTT.

This chain links TRBV19 with TRBJ1-1; TRBD1 aligns across 7 bases. Germline V gives CDR1 LNHDA, CDR2 SQIVND (reference sequence). The CDR3 covers 16 residues. J lost 3 bases, V lost 3 bases, and 10 bases had no gene match. As DNA, the CDR3 is TGTGCCAGTAGTATGTGGAGGGACAGTGATGACACTGAAGCTTTCTTT. Translated: CASSMWRDSDDTEAFF. Filled out from reference TRBV19 and TRBJ1-1, the complete variable domain reads DGGITQSPKYLFRKEGQNVTLSCEQNLNHDAMYWYRQDPGQGLRLIYYSQIVNDFQKGDIAEGYSVSREKKESFPLTVTSAQKNPTAFYLCASSMWRDSDDTEAFFGQGTRLTVV.

This chain links TRBV9 with TRBJ2-5, with 8 positions matching TRBD1. After removal of 4 bases from V and 0 bases from J, the junction contained 8 bases not matched to a gene. The CDR3 runs 16 residues. Germline V lookup: CDR1 SGDLS, CDR2 YYNGEE. The CDR3 sequence is CASSPSTGGYQETQYF. The CDR3 DNA sequence: TGTGCCAGCAGCCCCTCCACAGGGGGGTACCAAGAGACCCAGTACTTC.

This rearrangement joins TRBV13 to TRBJ1-2; D call uncertain. The CDR3 consists of 12 residues. The germline gives CDR1 PRHDT, CDR2 FYEKMQ (reference sequence). Trimming removed 3 bases at V and 7 bases at J, with 9 bases between. CDR3 residues: CASSFLALGYTF. The CDR3 region has the DNA TGTGCCAGCAGCTTCCTGGCCCTTGGCTACACCTTC.

This clone showed up just a few times. This chain links TRBV6-5 with TRBJ1-4; D is possibly TRBD1 (5 bases). This CDR3 contains 15 residues. CDR1 MNHEY and CDR2 SVGAGI come from the germline V gene. Trimming removed 6 bases at V and 4 bases at J, with 15 bases between. The DNA for the CDR3 is TGTGCCAGCAGCGGGCCCGGACAAATTAATGAAAAACTGTTTTTT. It encodes CASSGPGQINEKLFF.

There are a few counts of this clone. The chain uses TRBV4-1 and TRBJ1-1, with D perhaps matching TRBD1 (6 bases). This CDR3 contains 17 residues. The germline gives CDR1 MGHRA, CDR2 YSYEKL. Trimming left V 3 bases short and J 5 bases short, with 22 bases between. CDR3 region: CASSQIVALQGPTEAFF. As DNA, the CDR3 is TGCGCCAGCAGCCAGATTGTGGCGCTACAGGGTCCGACTGAAGCTTTCTTT.

The chain combines TRBV12-3 or TRBV12-4 with TRBJ2-1; D ambiguous. Trimming pared 1 base from V and 4 bases from J, leaving 2 bases between. The CDR3 consists of 12 residues. The DNA for the CDR3 is TGTGCCAGCAGTTTAGGGTACAATGAGCAGTTCTTC. This gives the protein CASSLGYNEQFF.

CDR3 sequence reads: CASSRDRAGANVLTF. As DNA, the CDR3 is TGCGCCAGCAGCCGAGACAGGGCTGGGGCCAACGTCCTGACTTTC. The chain combines TRBV5-1 with TRBJ2-6; 7 bases are a match to TRBD1. This CDR3 comprises 15 residues. Germline V CDR1 and CDR2: SGHRS, YFSETQ. With V trimmed by 4 bases and J by 2 bases, 3 bases remained unmatched.

This rearrangement joins TRBV3-1 (or the pseudogene TRBV3-2) to TRBJ1-2, with 7 bases lining up with TRBD1. The trim removed 7 bases at V and 7 bases at J, leaving 6 bases unmatched. Germline V gene data show CDR1 as LGHDT and CDR2 as YNNKEL (reference sequence). CDR3 length: 12 residues. The CDR3, as DNA: TGTGCCAGCAACCGACAGGGAGGTGGCTACACCTTC. Its protein is CASNRQGGGYTF.

The rearrangement uses TRBV19 and TRBJ1-4; D remains unclear. The V gene's germline CDR1 is LNHDA and CDR2 SQIVND (reference sequence). The V and J ends lost 9 bases and 4 bases respectively, with 12 bases between them. CDR3 size: 13 residues. The CDR3 here is CASRAGSNEKLFF. The CDR3 DNA reads TGTGCCAGCCGAGCCGGAAGTAATGAAAAACTGTTTTTT.

This chain uses TRBV12-3 or TRBV12-4 with TRBJ2-7; 8 nucleotides match TRBD1. The CDR3 length is 13 residues. The ends lost 3 bases at V and 3 bases at J; junction bases unmatched: 1. This chain's CDR3 is CASSFGTGYEQYV. The CDR3 nucleotides read TGTGCCAGCAGTTTTGGGACAGGCTACGAGCAGTACGTC.

J is TRBJ1-4 and V is TRBV5-6; TRBD1 might be the D (5 bases). Trimming cost V 7 bases and J 5 bases, with 18 bases left between them. Germline assignment: CDR1 SGHDT and CDR2 YYEEEE. CDR3 size: 15 residues. CDR3 sequence reads: CASSTGTGINEKLFF. CDR3 nucleotide sequence: TGTGCCAGCTCCACGGGGACGGGGATAAATGAAAAACTGTTTTTT.

CDR3 nucleotides: TGTGCCAGCTGGCAGTCTAACTATGGCTACACCTTC. As protein: CASWQSNYGYTF. J is TRBJ1-2 and V is TRBV3-1 (or the pseudogene TRBV3-2), with D unclear. This CDR3 region has 12 residues. Germline-derived CDR1 and CDR2 are LGHDT and YNNKEL (reference sequence). Trimming removed 8 bases from V and 0 bases from J, with 7 bases in between.

The rearrangement joins TRBV11-2 to TRBJ2-7; unclear D gene. V lost 5 bases and J lost 3, with 11 bases in between. The CDR3 runs to 13 residues. Germline CDR1 and CDR2: SGHAT and FQNNGV. CDR3 bases: TGTGCCAGCAGCCCAGGTTGGGGCTACGAGCAGTACTTC. This encodes CASSPGWGYEQYF.

The chain carries TRBV6-2 or TRBV6-3 and TRBJ2-7; 7 bases agree with TRBD1. Germline-derived CDR1 and CDR2 are MNHEY and SVGEGT. Losses at the gene ends were 5 bases for V and 6 bases for J; bases not matched to a gene: 7. CDR3 length equals 13 residues. The CDR3 coding sequence is TGTGCCAGCAGTCGGAGGACAGGCCCCGAGCAGTACTTC. This translates into CASSRRTGPEQYF.

The gene calls are TRBV30 and TRBJ2-5; no reliable D call. The CDR3 contains 11 residues. Per the germline V gene, CDR1 is GTSNPN and CDR2 is SVGIG (reference sequence). Trimming removed 5 bases from V and 0 bases from J, with 4 bases in between. The CDR3 loop is CAWADQETQYF. The CDR3, as DNA: TGTGCCTGGGCGGACCAAGAGACCCAGTACTTC.

This rearrangement joins TRBV10-2 to TRBJ1-5; D uncertain. With 5 bases removed from V and 5 bases from J, the gap between germline ends came to 13 bases. Germline CDR1 is WSHSY and CDR2 is SAAADI. CDR3 length: 14 amino acids. CDR3 nucleotides: TGCGCCAGCAGTATAGGGCCCCCCGATCAGCCCCAGCATTTT. It specifies CASSIGPPDQPQHF.

The V gene is TRBV11-2, the J gene TRBJ1-1; the D gene is possibly TRBD1 (6 bases). The V gene's germline CDR1 is SGHAT and CDR2 FQNNGV. This CDR3 spans 14 amino acids. Trimming removed 5 bases at V and 3 bases at J, with 13 bases between. The CDR3 nucleotides read TGTGCCAGCAGCCCAACCCAGGGGTACACTGAAGCTTTCTTT. It specifies CASSPTQGYTEAFF.

The gene calls are TRBV7-9 and TRBJ2-1, with D unclear. The CDR3 covers 16 residues. Germline assignment: CDR1 SEHNR and CDR2 FQNEAQ (reference sequence). V shed 5 bases and J shed 8 bases, with 22 bases lying between them. DNA of the CDR3: TGTGCCAGCAGCCACGGGCCCGTATCTAGTTACGATGAGCAGTTCTTC. Translating gives CASSHGPVSSYDEQFF.

This clone came up a few times. V usage is TRBV4-2 and J usage is TRBJ2-2; TRBD2 matches 14 bases. CDR3 length: 18 amino acids. CDR1 and CDR2 (germline): LGHNA, YNFKEQ. Losses at the gene ends were 0 bases for V and 5 bases for J; bases not matched to a gene: 5. CDR3 nucleotides: TGTGCCAGCAGCCAAGAGACTAGCGGGGGGGTGAGGACCGGGGAGCTGTTTTTT. It translates to CASSQETSGGVRTGELFF.

J is TRBJ1-6 and V is TRBV27, with 10 positions matching TRBD1. V shed 5 bases, J shed 9 bases, and the junction held 7 bases outside the gene matches. This CDR3 comprises 15 residues. Germline CDR1 is MNHEY and CDR2 is SMNVEV (reference sequence). The CDR3 DNA is TGTGCCAGCAGTCCGGGACAGGGGAAAGGTTCACCCCTCCACTTT. Its protein is CASSPGQGKGSPLHF.

This sequence joins TRBV5-6 and TRBJ1-1, with 8 bases identical to TRBD1. CDR3 length: 18 residues. Per the germline V gene, CDR1 is SGHDT and CDR2 is YYEEEE. V gave up 3 bases and J gave up 3 bases; unmatched junction bases: 16. The chain's CDR3 is CASSSYGQGRGLDTEAFF. The CDR3 DNA reads as TGTGCCAGCAGCTCCTATGGACAGGGTCGGGGGTTGGACACTGAAGCTTTCTTT.

This sequence joins TRBV28 and TRBJ1-2; perhaps TRBD1 as D (5 bases). The CDR3 consists of 14 residues. Looked up from germline, CDR1 is MDHEN and CDR2 is SYDVKM. V lost 5 bases and J 3 bases, leaving 13 bases between the germline ends. In DNA, the CDR3 is TGTGCCAGCAGTCAGCTGGGGCGTTACTATGGCTACACCTTC. It encodes CASSQLGRYYGYTF.

V and J are TRBV6-6 and TRBJ1-2; tentatively, D is TRBD1 (5 bases). Germline lookup yields CDR1 MNHNY and CDR2 SVGAGI (reference sequence). The CDR3 has 16 residues. V shed 7 bases and J shed 4 bases, with 22 bases lying between them. In nucleotides, the CDR3 is TGTGCCAGCACCCTCGGGGACGGGACTTCCCTCTATGGCTACACCTTC. It specifies CASTLGDGTSLYGYTF.